The 21 T cell receptor beta chains listed next were all sequenced from one sample in a study of T cells after posttransplantation cyclophosphamide. Treatment was busulfan-fludarabine conditioning, a marrow graft, and cyclophosphamide on days +3 and +4. Assay: immunoSEQ multiplex PCR; the TCRdb copy retains only in-frame clones and omits some. This sample has 7,000 to 9,000 clones and no singletons, with about 10% in the ten largest. The specimen comprised PBMCs, sampled after allogeneic stem cell transplant with posttransplant cyclophosphamide. The origin of the receptors is a female patient between 50 and 60 years old who received an allogeneic stem cell transplant from a related donor, was CMV-positive, and had no GVHD. Some T cells may possibly be graft donor cells.

This clone showed up many times. The chain carries TRBV28 and TRBJ1-1; D gene unclear. V shed 8 bases and J shed 0 bases, with 19 bases lying between them. The CDR3 sequence is 16 residues long. CDR1 is MDHEN, CDR2 SYDVKM, per germline. In nucleotides, the CDR3 is TGTGCCAGCGCCACGAACGAGCGATTGATGAACACTGAAGCTTTCTTT. Translating it yields CASATNERLMNTEAFF.

By its share, this clone is medium-sized (0.01 to 0.1%). This sequence joins TRBV18 and TRBJ1-1, with D perhaps matching TRBD1 (6 bases). V was cut by 2 bases and J by 1 base, with 14 bases left in between. This CDR3 has 16 residues. The germline V gene has CDR1 KGHSH and CDR2 LQKENI. Here the CDR3 reads CASSPFFPGQNTEAFF. Written as DNA, the CDR3 is TGTGCCAGCTCACCATTCTTTCCGGGACAGAACACTGAAGCTTTCTTT.

In its sample, this clone was seen many times. The chain uses TRBV7-9 and TRBJ1-1; 8 nucleotides agree with TRBD1. Germline CDR1 is SEHNR and CDR2 is FQNEAQ (reference sequence). The ends lost 5 bases at V and 5 bases at J; junction bases unmatched: 13. This CDR3 is 16 amino acids long. CDR3 loop: CASSLRPPGQVTEAFF. CDR3 nucleotides: TGTGCCAGCAGCCTTAGGCCGCCGGGACAGGTGACTGAAGCTTTCTTT.

There are many counts of this clone. Other DNA sequences in the same sample also yield this CDR3. The V and J genes are TRBV7-3 and TRBJ2-2, with 9 bases aligning to TRBD2. The CDR3 runs to 14 residues. Germline trimming cut 10 bases from V and 3 bases from J; bases unmatched to any gene: 6. The germline gives CDR1 SGHTA, CDR2 FQGTGA. The CDR3 spells CATQVAGDTGELFF. CDR3 DNA: TGTGCCACCCAGGTAGCGGGAGACACCGGGGAGCTGTTTTTT.

The chain is built from TRBV11-2 and TRBJ2-5; 10 bases line up with TRBD2. The CDR3 covers 15 residues. Trimming at V came to 5 bases and at J to 5 bases, leaving 8 bases not matched to a gene. Per germline, CDR1 SGHAT and CDR2 FQNNGV. The CDR3 protein is CASSLSTSGIETQYF. Here the CDR3 DNA reads TGTGCCAGCAGCCTGTCCACTAGCGGGATTGAGACCCAGTACTTC.

This clone was found many times. V usage is TRBV7-3 and J usage is TRBJ2-2, with D unresolved. This CDR3 is 13 amino acids long. Trimming pared 4 bases from V and 2 bases from J, leaving 5 bases between. CDR1 SGHTA and CDR2 FQGTGA come from the germline V gene. Here the CDR3 reads CASSSFNTGELFF. As DNA, the CDR3 is TGTGCCAGCAGCTCCTTTAACACCGGGGAGCTGTTTTTT.

There are many counts of this clone. The rearrangement uses TRBV7-6 and TRBJ1-1; no clear D gene. Germline CDR1 is SGHVS and CDR2 is FNYEAQ. This CDR3 contains 14 residues. The germline V and J ends were trimmed by 0 bases and 2 bases, with 7 bases remaining between them. The CDR3 DNA reads as TGTGCCAGCAGCTTAGCAGGCTCTAACACTGAAGCTTTCTTT. It specifies CASSLAGSNTEAFF.

This clone was seen at least ten times. The J gene is TRBJ1-4, the V gene TRBV9, with TRBD1 matching 8 bases. J was trimmed by 7 bases and V by 3 bases; bases with no gene match: 8. This CDR3 region has 15 residues. Germline lookup yields CDR1 SGDLS and CDR2 YYNGEE. The CDR3 loop is CASSADRGSPEKLFF. The CDR3 DNA sequence: TGTGCCAGCAGCGCCGACAGGGGCTCTCCTGAAAAACTGTTTTTT.

This clone was seen at least ten times. The chain links TRBV29-1 to TRBJ1-1; TRBD1 matches at 7 bases. Losses at the gene ends were 3 bases for V and 4 bases for J; bases not matched to a gene: 11. The CDR3 extends over 15 amino acids. Per germline, CDR1 SQVTM and CDR2 ANQGSEA. The CDR3 DNA is TGCAGCGTTGATGGGCGTGGAGGGGGCTTCACTGAAGCTTTCTTT. This translates into CSVDGRGGGFTEAFF.

This clone was counted many times. The rearrangement uses TRBV12-3 or TRBV12-4 and TRBJ1-5; weak D call: TRBD1 (6 bases). There are 17 residues in the CDR3. V was shortened by 4 bases and J by 1 base, with 17 bases between the two germline ends. Here the CDR3 reads CASSSRGGGISNQPQHF. In DNA form, the CDR3 reads TGTGCCAGCAGTTCCCGAGGGGGTGGAATCAGCAATCAGCCCCAGCATTTT.

In this sample, this clone turned up many times. The V and J genes are TRBV18 and TRBJ1-2; no clear D. The CDR3 spans 14 residues. In germline, CDR1 is KGHSH, CDR2 LQKENI. V was pared by 6 bases and J by 5 bases, with 16 bases between. CDR3 nucleotides: TGTGCCAGCTCCCCCGTTGACACGGGGTATGGCTACACCTTC. The encoded protein is CASSPVDTGYGYTF.

This clone was picked up many times. This sequence joins TRBV7-9 and TRBJ1-1; weak D call: TRBD1 (6 bases). The germline V gene encodes CDR1 SEHNR and CDR2 FQNEAQ (reference sequence). CDR3 length: 13 amino acids. Deletions cut 4 bases from V and 1 base from J, with 7 bases between. The CDR3 loop is CASSSRGNTEAFF. In DNA, the CDR3 is TGTGCCAGCAGCTCCAGGGGGAACACTGAAGCTTTCTTT.

At least ten counts were recorded for this clone. The chain employs TRBV12-3 or TRBV12-4 and TRBJ1-1, with D possibly being TRBD1 (6 bases). V was pared by 6 bases and J by 4 bases, with 15 bases between. This CDR3 spans 14 amino acids. The DNA of the CDR3 is TGTGCCAGCAGCCTCCAGGGGATTAGCACTGAAGCTTTCTTT. Translating it yields CASSLQGISTEAFF.

This clone was seen repeatedly, ten times or more. This rearrangement joins TRBV25-1 to TRBJ2-3, with 7 bases that match TRBD1. CDR1 and CDR2 (germline): MGHDK, SYGVNS. V was clipped by 6 bases and J by 5 bases; unmatched bases: 11. The CDR3 consists of 15 residues. DNA for the CDR3: TGTGCCAGCAGCAGGACAGGCGCGTTGGGAGATACGCAGTATTTT. Its protein is CASSRTGALGDTQYF.

Relative to its sample, this clone is medium-sized. The DNA of the CDR3 is TGTGCCAGCAGTTCCCAGGGAGGGAATGAGCAGTTCTTC. It translates to CASSSQGGNEQFF. The V gene is TRBV6-6, the J gene TRBJ2-1; TRBD2 matches 7 bases. This CDR3 contains 13 residues. The germline gives CDR1 MNHNY, CDR2 SVGAGI (reference sequence). The junction had 4 bases not matched to a gene; V was cut back by 4 bases and J by 7 bases.

This clone was counted many times. The chain carries TRBV24-1 and TRBJ2-7, with a possible D match to TRBD1 (6 bases). Germline CDR1 is KGHDR and CDR2 is SFDVKD. The V gene lost 5 bases and the J gene lost 2 bases, with 9 bases spanning the gap. This CDR3 region has 13 residues. CDR3 DNA: TGTGCCACCAGTGGCCAGGGGACCTACGAGCAGTACTTC. This gives the protein CATSGQGTYEQYF.

There are many counts of this clone. The V and J genes are TRBV5-1 and TRBJ1-2, with TRBD1 identical over 7 bases. The germline CDR1 and CDR2 sequences are SGHRS and YFSETQ. This CDR3 comprises 14 residues. V was clipped by 1 base and J by 4 bases; unmatched bases: 4. CDR3 coding DNA: TGCGCCAGCAGCTTGAACCAGGGGGTCTATGGCTACACCTTC. Its translation: CASSLNQGVYGYTF.

This clone was recorded many times. The chain is built from TRBV19 and TRBJ2-5, with 9 bases lining up with TRBD1. The CDR3 sequence is 14 residues long. The J segment lost 5 bases and the V segment lost 3 bases, leaving 4 bases of the junction unmatched. The germline V gene encodes CDR1 LNHDA and CDR2 SQIVND (reference sequence). CDR3 amino acids: CASSITGGAETQYF. The CDR3, as DNA: TGTGCCAGTAGTATTACAGGGGGCGCCGAGACCCAGTACTTC. Complete variable domain (other parts from reference TRBV19 and TRBJ2-5): DGGITQSPKYLFRKEGQNVTLSCEQNLNHDAMYWYRQDPGQGLRLIYYSQIVNDFQKGDIAEGYSVSREKKESFPLTVTSAQKNPTAFYLCASSITGGAETQYFGPGTRLLVL.

This clone was seen repeatedly, ten times or more. The rearrangement uses TRBV7-9 and TRBJ2-1; 13 bases align to TRBD2. The V segment lost 3 bases and the J segment 7 bases; nucleotides outside the gene matches: 9. Looked up from germline, CDR1 is SEHNR and CDR2 is FQNEAQ (reference sequence). CDR3 length equals 17 residues. DNA for the CDR3: TGTGCCAGCAGCTTCGTGGGGGGACTAGCGGGATTAAATGAGCAGTTCTTC. It yields the protein CASSFVGGLAGLNEQFF.

This clone has at least ten counts. This sequence joins TRBV4-2 and TRBJ2-2, with TRBD2 identical over 15 bases. V lost 1 base and J lost 7; bases outside the gene matches: 10. The CDR3 length is 19 residues. Per germline, CDR1 LGHNA and CDR2 YNFKEQ. The CDR3 region has the DNA TGTGCCAGCAGCCAAGGGACTAGCGGGAGGGCCGGGTCACGCGGGGAGCTGTTTTTT. Translation: CASSQGTSGRAGSRGELFF.

The sample holds many counts of this clone. The J gene is TRBJ1-1, the V gene TRBV2; tentative D call: TRBD1 (5 bases). V lost 7 bases to trimming and J lost 8 bases, with 20 bases between them. Germline V gene sequence: CDR1 SNHLY, CDR2 FYNNEI. The CDR3 consists of 14 residues. The CDR3 DNA sequence: TGTGCCAGCACCGCATCTCGGGACTTACGGGAAGCTTTCTTT. It yields the protein CASTASRDLREAFF.